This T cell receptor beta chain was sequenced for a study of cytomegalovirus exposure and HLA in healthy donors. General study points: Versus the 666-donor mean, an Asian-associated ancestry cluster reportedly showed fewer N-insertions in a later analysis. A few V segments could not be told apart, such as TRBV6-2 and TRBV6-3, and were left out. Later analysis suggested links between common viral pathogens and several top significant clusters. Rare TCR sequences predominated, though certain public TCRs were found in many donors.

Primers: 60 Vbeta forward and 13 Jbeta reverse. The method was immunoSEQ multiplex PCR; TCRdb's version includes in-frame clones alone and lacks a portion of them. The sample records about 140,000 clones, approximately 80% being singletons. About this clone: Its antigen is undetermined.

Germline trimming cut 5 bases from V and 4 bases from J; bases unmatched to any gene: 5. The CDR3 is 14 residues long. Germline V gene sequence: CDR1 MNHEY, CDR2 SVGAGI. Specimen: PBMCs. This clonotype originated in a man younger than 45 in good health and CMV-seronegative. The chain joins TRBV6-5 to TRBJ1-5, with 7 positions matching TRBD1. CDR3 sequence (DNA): TGTGCCAGCAGTGGCCACAGGGGTAATCAGCCCCAGCATTTT. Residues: CASSGHRGNQPQHF.